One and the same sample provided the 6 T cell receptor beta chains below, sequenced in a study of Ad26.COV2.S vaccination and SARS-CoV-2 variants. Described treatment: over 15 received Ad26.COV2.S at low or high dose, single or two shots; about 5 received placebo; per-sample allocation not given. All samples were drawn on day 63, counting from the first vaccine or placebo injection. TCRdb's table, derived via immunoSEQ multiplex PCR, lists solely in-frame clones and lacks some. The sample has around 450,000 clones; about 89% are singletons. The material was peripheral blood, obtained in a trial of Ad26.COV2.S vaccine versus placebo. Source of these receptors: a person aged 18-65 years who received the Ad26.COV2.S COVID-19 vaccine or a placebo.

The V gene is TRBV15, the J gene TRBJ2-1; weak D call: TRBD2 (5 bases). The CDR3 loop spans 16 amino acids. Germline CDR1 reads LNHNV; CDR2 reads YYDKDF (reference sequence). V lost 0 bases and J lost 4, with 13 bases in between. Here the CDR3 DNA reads TGTGCCACCAGCAGAGATCGGGGAGCCTGGTACAATGAGCAGTTCTTC. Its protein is CATSRDRGAWYNEQFF.

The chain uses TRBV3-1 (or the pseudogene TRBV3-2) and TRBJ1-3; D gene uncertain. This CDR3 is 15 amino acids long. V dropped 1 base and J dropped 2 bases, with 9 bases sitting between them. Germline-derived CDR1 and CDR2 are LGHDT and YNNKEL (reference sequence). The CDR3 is CASSQVRTTGNTIYF. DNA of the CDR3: TGTGCCAGCAGCCAAGTCCGGACTACTGGAAACACCATATATTTT.

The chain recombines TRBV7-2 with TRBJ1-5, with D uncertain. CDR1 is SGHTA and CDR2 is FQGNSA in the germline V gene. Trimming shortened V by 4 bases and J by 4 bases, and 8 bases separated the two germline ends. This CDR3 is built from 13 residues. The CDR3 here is CASSSDLNQPQHF. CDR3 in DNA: TGTGCCAGCAGCTCGGATCTAAATCAGCCCCAGCATTTT. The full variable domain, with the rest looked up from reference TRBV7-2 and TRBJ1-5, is GAGVSQSPSNKVTEKGKDVELRCDPISGHTALYWYRQSLGQGLEFLIYFQGNSAPDKSGLPSDRFSAERTGGSVSTLTIQRTQQEDSAVYLCASSSDLNQPQHFGDGTRLSIL.

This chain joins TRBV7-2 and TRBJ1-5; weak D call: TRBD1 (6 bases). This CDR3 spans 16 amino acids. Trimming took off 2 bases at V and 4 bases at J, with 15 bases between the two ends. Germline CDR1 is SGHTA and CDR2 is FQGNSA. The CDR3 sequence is CASSLRRTANNQPQHF. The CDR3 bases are TGTGCCAGCAGCTTAAGGAGGACAGCTAATAATCAGCCCCAGCATTTT.

Here the CDR3 DNA reads TGTGCCAGCAGCCCCGGGGGTGGATACTTGAGTGAAAAACTGTTTTTT. It is translated as CASSPGGGYLSEKLFF. This chain connects TRBV7-9 to TRBJ1-4, with D possibly TRBD1 on 5 matching bases. The CDR3 loop spans 16 amino acids. Germline loops: CDR1 SEHNR, CDR2 FQNEAQ (reference sequence). V was clipped by 5 bases and J by 7 bases, with 20 bases between them.

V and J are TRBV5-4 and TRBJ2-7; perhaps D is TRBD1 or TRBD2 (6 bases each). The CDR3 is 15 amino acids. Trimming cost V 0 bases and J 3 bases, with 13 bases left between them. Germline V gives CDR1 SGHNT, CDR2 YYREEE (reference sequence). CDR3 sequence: CASSLGGGTSYEQYF. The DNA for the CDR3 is TGTGCCAGCAGCTTGGGGGGCGGGACAAGCTACGAGCAGTACTTC.